The clone carrying this T cell receptor (beta chain) has only a few counts. The data were taken from a study of T cell responses to AZD1222 COVID-19 vaccine. This table comes from immunoSEQ multiplex PCR, and its TCRdb copy is limited to in-frame clones, with some not included. The sample has about 120,000 clones, roughly nine tenths seen once. The sequence derives from an adult who received the AZD1222 COVID-19 vaccine. The source was peripheral blood, collected 28 days after the second AZD1222 dose.

CDR3 in DNA: TGTGCCAGCAGCCCGTTCACGGGGGGCCATCTCAATGAGCAGTTCTTC. This encodes CASSPFTGGHLNEQFF. The chain couples TRBV6-2 or TRBV6-3 to TRBJ2-1; D might be TRBD2 (7 bases). Germline CDR1 and CDR2: MNHEY and SVGEGT. The CDR3 runs 16 residues. Trimming pared 6 bases from V and 6 bases from J, leaving 21 bases between.